This TCR beta chain was sequenced for a study of spatial heterogeneity in lung cancer. Time point: sample taken at primary tumor resection. Trimming cost V 3 bases and J 0 bases, with 3 bases left between them. The CDR3 covers 14 residues. From germline, CDR1 is LGHNA and CDR2 YSLEER. Study-level results: Tumor mutation count correlated with how many alpha and beta TCRs expanded intratumorally.

TCRdb reprocessed the 5' RACE reads via MiXCR and lists one record per CDR3 protein. This table has about 20,000 distinct CDR3 sequences, roughly 7.3% appearing once. There are many counts of this clonotype. Its matching antigen is unknown. This receptor was taken from a female donor with early-stage non-small cell lung cancer. The sample in question was lung tumor tissue, obtained at surgery. V gene TRBV4-3 combines with J gene TRBJ2-6, with no clear D. The DNA of the CDR3 is TGCGCCAGCAGCCAGGACTCTGGGGCCAACGTCCTGACTTTC. It codes for CASSQDSGANVLTF.